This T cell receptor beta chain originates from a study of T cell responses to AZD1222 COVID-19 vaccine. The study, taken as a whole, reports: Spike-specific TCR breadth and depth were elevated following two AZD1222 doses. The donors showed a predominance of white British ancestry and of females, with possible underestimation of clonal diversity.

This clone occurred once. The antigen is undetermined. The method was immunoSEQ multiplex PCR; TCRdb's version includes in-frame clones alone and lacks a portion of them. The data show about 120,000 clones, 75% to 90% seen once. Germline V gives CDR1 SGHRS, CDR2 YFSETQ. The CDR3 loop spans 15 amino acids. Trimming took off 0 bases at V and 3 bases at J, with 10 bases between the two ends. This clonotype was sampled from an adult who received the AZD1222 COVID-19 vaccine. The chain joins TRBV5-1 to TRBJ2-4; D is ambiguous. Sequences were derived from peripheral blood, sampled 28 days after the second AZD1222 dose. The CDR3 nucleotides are TGCGCCAGCAGCTTGGAAGGGCTTGACAAAAACATTCAGTACTTC. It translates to CASSLEGLDKNIQYF.